The source of this T cell receptor (beta chain) is a study of identical twins. General study results and limits: Zero-insertion analyses were open to partial confounding by invariant MAIT and iNKT cells.

This clonotype was counted only a few times. Its specificity is unknown. TCRdb passed the 5' RACE reads through MiXCR, listing each CDR3 protein once. Here the sample spans about 890,000 distinct CDR3 sequences, 9% to 15% being singletons. This CDR3 spans 12 amino acids. Trimming took 5 bases from V and 3 from J; bases not matched to a gene: 2. Germline V gene sequence: CDR1 SGHRS, CDR2 YFSETQ. The same data also contributed to another study, on yellow fever vaccine responses in identical twins. That publication notes: Reportedly, twins showed a vaccine T cell response that looked partly convergent and partly personalized.

The chain is built from TRBV5-1 and TRBJ2-7; 7 bases map to TRBD1. This receptor was obtained from a woman aged 18-35 years in good health. The sample was PBMCs. CDR3 amino acids: CASRGQIYEQYF. DNA of the CDR3: TGCGCCAGCAGGGGACAGATCTACGAGCAGTACTTC. Full variable domain (rest looked up from reference TRBV5-1 and TRBJ2-7): KAGVTQTPRYLIKTRGQQVTLSCSPISGHRSVSWYQQTPGQGLQFLFEYFSETQRNKGNFPGRFSGRQFSNSRSEMNVSTLELGDSALYLCASRGQIYEQYFGPGTRLTVT.